This T cell receptor beta chain is drawn from a study of T cell changes during pregnancy in multiple sclerosis. Germline V lookup: CDR1 PRHDT, CDR2 FYEKMQ (reference sequence). The CDR3 spans 13 residues. Between the trimmed V and J ends, which lost 1 base and 6 bases, there was a span of 6 bases. The data were produced by immunoSEQ multiplex PCR, yet TCRdb's version contains in-frame clones alone and is incomplete. The table lists more than 85,000 clones, over 85% of them singletons. This TCR was recovered from a female donor in good health, enrolled as a control in a pregnancy study. The rearrangement uses TRBV13 and TRBJ2-2, with a tentative D call TRBD1 (6 bases). This specimen was peripheral blood, taken in the third trimester of pregnancy. The CDR3 protein is CASSLAGAGELFF. CDR3 coding DNA: TGTGCCAGCAGCTTAGCAGGGGCCGGGGAGCTGTTTTTT.